This T cell receptor (beta chain) was identified in a study of vaccination effects on CD4 cells after COVID-19. Study background: Antigen-specific CD4+ T cells were expanded (with viral peptide pools) by the ViraFEST assay ahead of sequencing.

TCRdb's copy holds only in-frame clones and misses some; the assay was immunoSEQ multiplex PCR. Among around 40,000 clones listed, 60% to 75% were seen once. Culture proceeded for 10 days, and CD4+ T cells were then isolated. Every participant took two doses of the BNT162b2 or mRNA-1273 vaccine. Vaccine recipients had no previous SARS-CoV-2 infection; their nucleocapsid antibodies were negative. This CDR3 contains 14 residues. Germline V CDR1 and CDR2: DFQATT, SNEGSKA (reference sequence). V lost 3 bases to trimming and J lost 8 bases; unmatched junction nucleotides: 9. Remarks on this clone: Its antigen is unidentified.

The rearrangement joins TRBV20-1 to TRBJ1-2, with TRBD1 matching over 10 bases. The TCR comes from a human donor who received a COVID-19 vaccine. The sample consisted of CD4+ T cells from PBMCs cultured without peptide, taken after COVID-19 vaccination. For the CDR3, the DNA is TGCAGTGCTAGTCCGGGACAGGGGAAGAGAGGCTACACCTTC. Its translation: CSASPGQGKRGYTF.